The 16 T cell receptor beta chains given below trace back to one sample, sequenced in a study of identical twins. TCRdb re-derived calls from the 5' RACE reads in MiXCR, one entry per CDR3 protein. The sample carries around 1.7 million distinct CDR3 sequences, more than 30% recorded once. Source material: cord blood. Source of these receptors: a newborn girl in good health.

The CDR3 DNA is TGTGCCAGCAGCCAGCGCTCAGCTAGCGCGAATGAGCAGTTCTTC. Amino acids: CASSQRSASANEQFF. The rearrangement uses TRBV3-1 and TRBJ2-1; possibly TRBD2 for D (6 bases). The germline V gene has CDR1 LGHDT and CDR2 YNNKEL (reference sequence). The CDR3 is made up of 15 amino acids. V shed 3 bases and J shed 7 bases, with 16 bases lying between them.

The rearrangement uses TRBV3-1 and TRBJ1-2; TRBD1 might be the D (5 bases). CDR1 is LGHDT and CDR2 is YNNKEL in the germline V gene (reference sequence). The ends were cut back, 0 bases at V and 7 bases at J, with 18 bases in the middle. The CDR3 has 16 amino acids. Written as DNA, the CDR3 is TGTGCCAGCAGCCAAGATTGGGCCAGGGTTGATGGTGGCTACACCTTC. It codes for CASSQDWARVDGGYTF.

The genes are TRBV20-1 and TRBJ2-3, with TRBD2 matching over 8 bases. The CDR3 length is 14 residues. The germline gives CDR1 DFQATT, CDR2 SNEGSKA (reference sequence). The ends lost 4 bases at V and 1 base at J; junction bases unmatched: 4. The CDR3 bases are TGCAGTGCTACGGGGGGGCGCGGCACAGATACGCAGTATTTT. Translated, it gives CSATGGRGTDTQYF.

The CDR3 loop reads CASSVTTEAFF. DNA of the CDR3: TGTGCCAGCAGCGTAACTACTGAAGCTTTCTTT. The J gene is TRBJ1-1, the V gene TRBV9; D is uncertain. V was shortened by 1 base and J by 5 bases, with 3 bases between the two germline ends. Germline V gene data show CDR1 as SGDLS and CDR2 as YYNGEE. The CDR3 spans 11 residues.

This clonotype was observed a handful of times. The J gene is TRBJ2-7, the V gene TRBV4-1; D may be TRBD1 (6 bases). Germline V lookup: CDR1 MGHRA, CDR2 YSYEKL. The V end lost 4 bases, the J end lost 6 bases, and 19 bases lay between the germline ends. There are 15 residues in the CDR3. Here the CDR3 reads CASSRERQASVEQYF. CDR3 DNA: TGCGCCAGCAGCCGGGAGAGACAGGCCTCAGTCGAGCAGTACTTC.

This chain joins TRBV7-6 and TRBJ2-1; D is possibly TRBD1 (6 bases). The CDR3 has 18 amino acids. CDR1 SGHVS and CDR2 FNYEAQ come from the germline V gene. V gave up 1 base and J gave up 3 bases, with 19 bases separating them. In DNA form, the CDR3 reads TGTGCCAGCAGCTTAGGACGCTGGGCCAGGGGAATCTACAATGAGCAGTTCTTC. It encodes CASSLGRWARGIYNEQFF.

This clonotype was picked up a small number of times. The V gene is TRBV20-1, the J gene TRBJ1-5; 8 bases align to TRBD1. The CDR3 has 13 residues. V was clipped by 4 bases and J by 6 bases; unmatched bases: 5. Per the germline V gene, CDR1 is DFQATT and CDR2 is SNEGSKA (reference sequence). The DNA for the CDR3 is TGCAGTGCTACGGGGACAGGAAGTCAGCCCCAGCATTTT. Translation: CSATGTGSQPQHF.

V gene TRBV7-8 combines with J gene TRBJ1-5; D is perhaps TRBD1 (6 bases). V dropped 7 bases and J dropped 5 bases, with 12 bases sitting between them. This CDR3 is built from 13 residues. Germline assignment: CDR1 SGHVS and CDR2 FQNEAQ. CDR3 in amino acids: CASKGGSDQPQHF. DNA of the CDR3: TGTGCCAGCAAGGGGGGCTCGGATCAGCCCCAGCATTTT.

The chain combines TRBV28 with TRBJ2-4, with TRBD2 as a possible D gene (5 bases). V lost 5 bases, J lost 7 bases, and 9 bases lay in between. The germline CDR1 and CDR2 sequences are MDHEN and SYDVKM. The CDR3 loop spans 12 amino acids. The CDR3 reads CASSRGPNIQYF. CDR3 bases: TGTGCCAGCAGTCGAGGGCCGAACATTCAGTACTTC.

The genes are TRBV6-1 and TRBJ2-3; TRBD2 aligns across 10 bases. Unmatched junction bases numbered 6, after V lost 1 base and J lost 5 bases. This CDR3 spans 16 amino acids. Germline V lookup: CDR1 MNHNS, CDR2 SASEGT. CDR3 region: CASSEVASGGRDTQYF. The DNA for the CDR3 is TGTGCCAGCAGTGAAGTAGCTAGCGGGGGACGAGATACGCAGTATTTT.

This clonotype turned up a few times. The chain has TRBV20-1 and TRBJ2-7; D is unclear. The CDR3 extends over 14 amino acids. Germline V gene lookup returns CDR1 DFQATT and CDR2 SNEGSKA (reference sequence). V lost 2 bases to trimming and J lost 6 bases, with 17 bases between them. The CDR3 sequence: CSARSPNSIAEQYF. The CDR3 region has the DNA TGCAGTGCTAGATCCCCCAACTCTATTGCCGAGCAGTACTTC.

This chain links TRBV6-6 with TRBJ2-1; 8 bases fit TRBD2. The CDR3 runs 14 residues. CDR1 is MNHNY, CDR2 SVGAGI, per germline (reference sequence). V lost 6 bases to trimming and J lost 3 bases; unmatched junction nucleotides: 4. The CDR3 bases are TGTGCCAGCAGGGATAGCGGGGTCTACAATGAGCAGTTCTTC. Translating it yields CASRDSGVYNEQFF.

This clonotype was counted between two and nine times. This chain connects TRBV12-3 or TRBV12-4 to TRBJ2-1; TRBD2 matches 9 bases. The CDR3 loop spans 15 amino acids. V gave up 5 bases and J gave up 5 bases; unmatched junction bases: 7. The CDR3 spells CASSPLAGKHNEQFF. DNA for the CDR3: TGTGCCAGCAGTCCCCTAGCGGGAAAGCACAATGAGCAGTTCTTC.

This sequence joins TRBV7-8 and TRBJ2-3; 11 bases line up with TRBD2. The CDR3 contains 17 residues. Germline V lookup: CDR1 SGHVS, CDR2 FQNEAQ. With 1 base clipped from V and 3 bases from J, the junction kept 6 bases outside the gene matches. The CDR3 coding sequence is TGTGCCAGCAGCTTAGTACCTAGCGGGGGGAGAACAGATACGCAGTATTTT. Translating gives CASSLVPSGGRTDTQYF. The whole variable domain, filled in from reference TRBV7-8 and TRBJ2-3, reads GAGVSQSPRYKVAKRGQDVALRCDPISGHVSLFWYQQALGQGPEFLTYFQNEAQLDKSGLPSDRFFAERPEGSVSTLKIQRTQQEDSAVYLCASSLVPSGGRTDTQYFGPGTRLTVL.

CDR3 amino acids: CASSEGGQGDTEAFF. For the CDR3, the DNA is TGTGCCAGCAGTGAAGGTGGGCAGGGGGACACTGAAGCTTTCTTT. The chain couples TRBV2 to TRBJ1-1; 7 bases match TRBD1. Trimming took 1 base from V and 3 from J; bases not matched to a gene: 5. Germline loops: CDR1 SNHLY, CDR2 FYNNEI. CDR3 length: 15 residues.

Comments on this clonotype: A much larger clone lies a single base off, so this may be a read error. CDR3: CAGSYSSPQGNYGYTF. The CDR3 bases are TGTGCCGGCAGTTACTCGAGCCCCCAGGGTAACTATGGCTACACCTTC. The chain links TRBV6-6 to TRBJ1-2; perhaps TRBD1 as D (5 bases). This CDR3 has 16 amino acids. Germline V gene lookup returns CDR1 MNHNY and CDR2 SVGAGI (reference sequence).